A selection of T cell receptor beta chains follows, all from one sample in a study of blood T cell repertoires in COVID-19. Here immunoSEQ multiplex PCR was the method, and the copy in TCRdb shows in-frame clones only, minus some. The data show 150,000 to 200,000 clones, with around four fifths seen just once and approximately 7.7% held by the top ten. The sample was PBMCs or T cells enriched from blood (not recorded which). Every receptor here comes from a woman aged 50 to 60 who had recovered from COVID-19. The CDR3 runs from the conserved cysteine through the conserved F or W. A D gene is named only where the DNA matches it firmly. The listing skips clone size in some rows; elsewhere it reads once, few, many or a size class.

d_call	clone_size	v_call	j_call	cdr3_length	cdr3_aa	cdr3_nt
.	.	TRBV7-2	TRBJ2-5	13	CASSWRTEETQYF	TGTGCCAGCAGCTGGAGGACCGAAGAGACCCAGTACTTC
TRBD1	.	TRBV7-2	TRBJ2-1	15	CASSLGGPQGDEQFF	TGTGCCAGCAGCTTAGGGGGGCCACAGGGGGATGAGCAGTTCTTC
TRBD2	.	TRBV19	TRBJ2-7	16	CASSLARLAGVREQYF	TGTGCCAGTAGTCTGGCGAGGCTAGCGGGAGTACGTGAGCAGTACTTC
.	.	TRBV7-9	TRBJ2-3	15	CASSLGSVDADTQYF	TGTGCCAGCAGCTTAGGTAGCGTAGACGCCGATACGCAGTATTTT
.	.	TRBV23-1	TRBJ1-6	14	CASSHGQYNSPLHF	TGCGCCAGCAGTCACGGACAGTATAATTCACCCCTCCACTTT
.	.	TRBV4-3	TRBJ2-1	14	CASSALDRGEEQFF	TGCGCCAGCAGCGCGTTGGATCGGGGAGAAGAGCAGTTCTTC
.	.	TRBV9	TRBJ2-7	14	CASSGDIDSYEQYF	TGTGCCAGCAGCGGGGACATTGACTCCTACGAGCAGTACTTC
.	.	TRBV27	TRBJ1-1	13	CASRGRGNTEAFF	TGTGCCAGCAGGGGGCGTGGGAACACTGAAGCTTTCTTT
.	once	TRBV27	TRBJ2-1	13	CASSLVGDNEQFF	TGTGCCAGCAGTTTGGTAGGAGACAATGAGCAGTTCTTC
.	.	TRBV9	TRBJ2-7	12	CASSGLSYEQYF	TGTGCCAGCAGCGGACTGTCTTACGAGCAGTACTTC